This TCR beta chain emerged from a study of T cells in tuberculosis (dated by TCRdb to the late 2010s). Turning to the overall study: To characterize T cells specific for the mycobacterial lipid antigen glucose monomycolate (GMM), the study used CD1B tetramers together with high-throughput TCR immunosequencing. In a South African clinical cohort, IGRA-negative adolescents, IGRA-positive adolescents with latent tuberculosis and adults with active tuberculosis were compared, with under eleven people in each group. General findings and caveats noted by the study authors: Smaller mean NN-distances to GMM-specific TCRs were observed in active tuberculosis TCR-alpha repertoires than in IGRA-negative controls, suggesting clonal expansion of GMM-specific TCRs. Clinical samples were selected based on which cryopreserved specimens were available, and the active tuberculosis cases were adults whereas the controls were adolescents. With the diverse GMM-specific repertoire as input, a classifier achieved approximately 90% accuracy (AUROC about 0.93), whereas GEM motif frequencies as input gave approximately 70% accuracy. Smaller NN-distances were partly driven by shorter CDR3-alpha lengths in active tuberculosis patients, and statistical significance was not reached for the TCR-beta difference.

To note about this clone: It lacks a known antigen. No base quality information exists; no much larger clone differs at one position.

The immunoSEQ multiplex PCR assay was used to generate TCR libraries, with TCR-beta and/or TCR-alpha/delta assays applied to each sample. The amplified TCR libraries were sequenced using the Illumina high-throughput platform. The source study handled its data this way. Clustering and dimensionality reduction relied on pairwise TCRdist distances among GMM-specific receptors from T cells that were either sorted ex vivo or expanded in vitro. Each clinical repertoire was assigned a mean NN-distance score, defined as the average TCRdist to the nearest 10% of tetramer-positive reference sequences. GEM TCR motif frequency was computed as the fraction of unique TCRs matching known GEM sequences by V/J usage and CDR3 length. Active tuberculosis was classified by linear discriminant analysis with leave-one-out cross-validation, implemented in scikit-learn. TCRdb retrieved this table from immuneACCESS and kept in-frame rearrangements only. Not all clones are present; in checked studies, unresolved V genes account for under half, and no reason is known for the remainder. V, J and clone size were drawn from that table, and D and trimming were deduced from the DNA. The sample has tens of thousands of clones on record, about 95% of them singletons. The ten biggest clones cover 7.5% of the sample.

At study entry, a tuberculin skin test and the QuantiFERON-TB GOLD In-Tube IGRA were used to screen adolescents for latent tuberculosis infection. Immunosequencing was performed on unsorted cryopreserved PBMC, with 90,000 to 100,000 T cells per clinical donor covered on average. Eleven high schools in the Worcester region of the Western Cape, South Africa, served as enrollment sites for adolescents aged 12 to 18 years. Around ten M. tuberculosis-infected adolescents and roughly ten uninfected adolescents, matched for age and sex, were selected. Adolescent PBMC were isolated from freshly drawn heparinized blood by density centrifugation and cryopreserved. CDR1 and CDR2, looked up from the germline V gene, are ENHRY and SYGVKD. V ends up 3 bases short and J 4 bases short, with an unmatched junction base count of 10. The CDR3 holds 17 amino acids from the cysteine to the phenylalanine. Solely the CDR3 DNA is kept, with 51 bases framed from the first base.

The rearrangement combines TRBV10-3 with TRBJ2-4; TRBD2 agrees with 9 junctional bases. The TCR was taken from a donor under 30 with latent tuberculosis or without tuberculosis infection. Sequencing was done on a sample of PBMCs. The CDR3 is CAISEGKRGDLKNIQYF. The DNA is TGTGCCATCAGTGAAGGAAAGCGGGGGGACTTAAAAAACATTCAGTACTTC.